The 3 T cell receptor beta chains given below trace back to one sample, sequenced in a study of T cells in Graves' hyperthyroidism and ophthalmopathy (dated by TCRdb to about 2019). Library creation used multiplex PCR. TCRdb lists the instrument as Illumina HiSeq 2000. Amplification of TCR beta CDR3 regions was carried out from RNA transcripts. A first-round RT-PCR of the TCR CDR3 used the HTBI primer set with the Qiagen OneStep RT-PCR kit. The public sequencing data were trimmed at Q25 with fastp and processed into clonotypes with MiXCR by TCRdb, which kept only in-frame beta chains. Each entry is one CDR3 protein sequence, shown with its most common DNA and genes. The sample table shows a few hundred thousand distinct CDR3 sequences, and around a sixth are seen once. The top ten constitute approximately 7.4% of the sample. Sequencing was carried out using blood. The receptors shown here come from a woman aged 25 to 39 with Graves' hyperthyroidism.

This clonotype was recorded at least ten times. The genes are TRBV7-9 and TRBJ2-1, with 7 bases aligning to TRBD1. Trimming at V came to 3 bases and at J to 9 bases, leaving 2 bases not matched to a gene. Germline assignment: CDR1 SEHNR and CDR2 FQNEAQ (reference sequence). This CDR3 is built from 12 residues. DNA of the CDR3: TGTGCCAGCAGCTTGACAGGGACTGAGCAGTTCTTC. Translation: CASSLTGTEQFF.

This clonotype was seen ten or more times. J is TRBJ2-7 and V is TRBV27; 7 bases align to TRBD2. Trimming at V came to 7 bases and at J to 0 bases, leaving 9 bases not matched to a gene. The germline V gene has CDR1 MNHEY and CDR2 SMNVEV (reference sequence). The length of the CDR3 is 15 residues. In DNA form, the CDR3 reads TGTGCCAGCAACCGATGGCGGGGGAGCTCCTACGAGCAGTACTTC. It specifies CASNRWRGSSYEQYF.

This clonotype was seen a handful of times. J is TRBJ2-5 and V is TRBV5-6; 12 bases align to TRBD2. The CDR3 length is 15 residues. V lost 0 bases to trimming and J lost 13 bases; unmatched junction nucleotides: 10. Germline loops: CDR1 SGHDT, CDR2 YYEEEE. The CDR3 DNA sequence: TGTGCCAGCAGCTTGGGTTGGCTAGCGGGAGGGCCAATGTACTTC. This gives the protein CASSLGWLAGGPMYF.